A selection of T cell receptor beta chains follows, all from one sample in a study of T cell repertoires in cytomegalovirus infection. TCRdb itself ran the reads through MiXCR, one entry per CDR3 protein. The sample includes about 450,000 distinct CDR3 sequences, around 32% of them seen just once. Sequencing used PBMCs. The source of these receptors is a human donor in good health (CMV status not recorded). Some clones in this sample may be carry-over from other donors' samples. CDR3s include the opening cysteine and the closing phenylalanine or tryptophan. Fields, in order: V gene, clone size, J gene, CDR3 protein. For some rows the clone size is stated as once, few or many, or as a class when expanded; others skip it.

TRBV7-2	-	TRBJ2-5	CASSIRRLAGGRGQETQYF
TRBV18	-	TRBJ1-3	CASSPPWGSEGSGNTIYF
TRBV5-6	-	TRBJ1-1	CASTQQGSTEAFF
TRBV25-1	-	TRBJ2-2	CASSGLWINTGELFF
TRBV18	-	TRBJ2-2	CASSPGGRNTGELFF
TRBV6-2/TRBV6-3	few	TRBJ2-2	CASSATGGGYTAGELFF
TRBV5-4	-	TRBJ1-1	CASSLGTTGDPNTEAFF
TRBV7-2	many	TRBJ2-1	CASSLVGGGEQFF
TRBV11-2	-	TRBJ2-1	CASSQVAFVEQFF
TRBV6-1	-	TRBJ1-6	CAVGAGHNSPLHF
TRBV23-1	-	TRBJ2-3	CASSHPSTNSTDTQYF
TRBV5-8	-	TRBJ2-4	CASSLVWAGNIQYF
TRBV29-1	-	TRBJ2-5	CSVAGLYQETQYF
TRBV29-1	few	TRBJ1-1	CSVERVIEMNTEAFF
TRBV18	few	TRBJ2-2	CASSPRRTGMARNTGELFF
TRBV7-9	-	TRBJ2-2	CASSLAGTTNTGELFF
TRBV4-1	many	TRBJ1-2	CASSPPREAPYGYTF
TRBV28	many	TRBJ1-1	CASSPPGANTEAFF
TRBV9	-	TRBJ2-5	CASSVGLLQGSGETQYF
TRBV7-9	many	TRBJ1-5	CASSLSASNQPQHF
TRBV7-2	-	TRBJ1-6	CASSLNRGGSPLHF
TRBV4-2	-	TRBJ2-7	CASSQDPSAGQGAREQYF
TRBV14	-	TRBJ1-1	CASSQERGRGDNTEAFF
TRBV15	few	TRBJ2-5	CATSRDPSQETQYF
TRBV5-1	few	TRBJ1-2	CASSSHRGPKHGYTF
TRBV7-1	-	TRBJ2-1	CASSNDRVYNEQFF
TRBV18	-	TRBJ1-1	CASSPGQTTEAFF
TRBV28	many	TRBJ1-1	CASSFLGQVGYTEAFF
TRBV4-1	few	TRBJ2-1	CASSQGGAAYNEQFF
TRBV6-5	-	TRBJ1-4	CASRRTGANEKLFF
TRBV7-6	-	TRBJ1-6	CASSSSTGGVDSPLHF
TRBV12-3/TRBV12-4	-	TRBJ1-2	CASIRGQPIHGYTF
TRBV7-6	many	TRBJ2-7	CASSTGDGPYEQYF
TRBV4-1	-	TRBJ2-1	CASSQETGTSFRGEQFF
TRBV6-2/TRBV6-3	few	TRBJ2-7	CASRDGQDYEQYF
TRBV7-2	many	TRBJ2-1	CASSSRTGNEQFF
TRBV11-2	-	TRBJ1-4	CASSLSTRGEKLFF
TRBV27	-	TRBJ2-2	CASSAIRDSNTGELFF
TRBV28	many	TRBJ1-2	CASSHGDRKFYGYTF
TRBV28	-	TRBJ1-2	CASSPRAVSNYGYTF
TRBV7-8	few	TRBJ1-2	CASSLEVGGTGDGYTF
TRBV4-2	few	TRBJ2-5	CASSQQLAYDQETQYF
TRBV18	-	TRBJ2-1	CASSPLNGGPDEQFF
TRBV24-1	many	TRBJ2-1	CATSDGDRYNEQFF
TRBV7-2	few	TRBJ1-5	CASSGSRNQPQHF
TRBV6-2/TRBV6-3	few	TRBJ1-2	CASQVDPTGINYGYTF
TRBV19	many	TRBJ2-6	CASSIRGDSSGANVLTF
TRBV12-3/TRBV12-4	many	TRBJ1-3	CASSSTGSGNTIYF
TRBV2	-	TRBJ1-3	CASSERGTRGNTIYF
TRBV25-1	-	TRBJ2-7	CASSEGGSRHEQYF
TRBV2	-	TRBJ2-3	CASTRRTSGGRSTDTQYF
TRBV15	-	TRBJ2-5	CATSRDRRGRMETQYF
TRBV19	many	TRBJ1-4	CATSKKGAPREKLFF
TRBV14	few	TRBJ1-1	CASSQVGTPGFF
TRBV7-2	many	TRBJ1-5	CASSSESGFNQPQHF
TRBV7-2	many	TRBJ2-7	CASSPPGRYEQYF